The rows below give T cell receptor beta chains drawn from one sample of a study of blood T cell repertoires in COVID-19. Assay: immunoSEQ multiplex PCR; the TCRdb copy retains only in-frame clones and omits some. The data hold just over 300,000 clones, with 85% to 90% observed a single time. The source material was PBMCs or T cells enriched from blood (not recorded which). All receptors derive from a woman between 18 and 30 years old with acute COVID-19. Both conserved end residues are part of each CDR3. The D gene is left open where the match is weak. Clone sizes are given selectively: once, few, many, or a class where the clone is expanded.

v_call: TRBV7-9; j_call: TRBJ2-5; d_call: TRBD2; clone_size: -; cdr3_aa: CASDTSDQETQYF; cdr3_nt: TGTGCCAGCGACACTAGCGACCAAGAGACCCAGTACTTC
v_call: TRBV6-1; j_call: TRBJ1-6; d_call: -; clone_size: -; cdr3_aa: CASSGQGISRYNSPLHF; cdr3_nt: TGTGCCAGCAGTGGGCAGGGTATTTCGCGCTATAATTCACCCCTCCACTTT
v_call: TRBV28; j_call: TRBJ1-2; d_call: TRBD1; clone_size: -; cdr3_aa: CASIQGVALNYGYTF; cdr3_nt: TGTGCCAGCATACAGGGGGTGGCCCTTAACTATGGCTACACCTTC
v_call: TRBV6-5; j_call: TRBJ2-1; d_call: -; clone_size: -; cdr3_aa: CPFGGRSYNEQFF; cdr3_nt: TGCCCGTTTGGGGGCCGCTCCTACAATGAGCAGTTCTTC
v_call: TRBV28; j_call: TRBJ1-4; d_call: -; clone_size: -; cdr3_aa: CASSLGGADEKLFF; cdr3_nt: TGTGCCAGCAGTTTAGGGGGGGCGGATGAAAAACTGTTTTTT
v_call: TRBV19; j_call: TRBJ2-7; d_call: TRBD2; clone_size: few; cdr3_aa: CASRASGISYEQYF; cdr3_nt: TGTGCCAGTAGGGCTAGCGGGATCTCCTACGAGCAGTACTTC
v_call: TRBV7-9; j_call: TRBJ1-3; d_call: -; clone_size: -; cdr3_aa: CASSFVDKSPGGNTIYF; cdr3_nt: TGTGCCAGCAGCTTCGTGGACAAATCCCCTGGAGGAAACACCATATATTTT
v_call: TRBV6-5; j_call: TRBJ2-5; d_call: -; clone_size: once; cdr3_aa: CASSDSHQETQYF; cdr3_nt: TGTGCCAGCAGCGACTCCCATCAAGAGACCCAGTACTTC
v_call: TRBV15; j_call: TRBJ2-1; d_call: -; clone_size: -; cdr3_aa: CATSRDPPRAVFYNEQFF; cdr3_nt: TGTGCCACCAGCAGAGACCCTCCCCGCGCGGTGTTCTACAATGAGCAGTTCTTC
v_call: TRBV10-3; j_call: TRBJ2-3; d_call: -; clone_size: -; cdr3_aa: CAIRSGTSTDTQYF; cdr3_nt: TGTGCCATCAGATCCGGGACTAGCACAGATACGCAGTATTTT